Listed below are T cell receptor beta chains from one sample, sequenced in a study of T cells in Graves' hyperthyroidism and ophthalmopathy. TCRdb re-derived calls from the multiplex PCR reads in MiXCR, one entry per CDR3 protein. The sample holds more than 300,000 distinct CDR3 sequences, less than 20% seen once. Input material: blood. The receptors stem from a man aged 18 to 30 with Graves' ophthalmopathy. The CDR3 runs from the conserved cysteine through the conserved F or W. Each record gives: D gene, V gene, J gene, clone size, CDR3 protein, CDR3 DNA. The D gene is left open where the match is weak. Clone size is not always given. Where it is, it says once, few, many or a class for expanded clones.

>-|TRBV19|TRBJ1-4|few
CASAESGLTNEKLFF
TGTGCCAGTGCGGAATCCGGATTGACTAATGAAAAACTGTTTTTT
>-|TRBV7-2|TRBJ1-2|-
CATSGGGGSGNYGYTF
TGTGCCACCAGCGGTGGAGGGGGAAGCGGGAACTATGGCTACACCTTC
>-|TRBV28|TRBJ1-5|many
CASTRPIDSNQPQHF
TGTGCCAGCACCCGCCCCATAGATAGCAATCAGCCCCAGCATTTT
>-|TRBV7-8|TRBJ2-3|many
CASRDTPLGPSTDTQYF
TGTGCCAGCAGGGACACCCCTCTGGGGCCTAGCACAGATACGCAGTATTTT
>-|TRBV6-1|TRBJ2-7|-
CASSPRSRGGPYEQYF
TGTGCCAGCAGCCCCAGGTCGCGGGGTGGTCCATACGAGCAGTACTTC
>-|TRBV7-9|TRBJ1-1|many
CASSLAGFTEAFF
TGTGCCAGCAGCTTAGCGGGGTTCACTGAAGCTTTCTTT
>TRBD1|TRBV12-3/TRBV12-4|TRBJ2-7|many
CASNPTGSDEQYF
TGTGCCAGCAACCCGACAGGGTCCGACGAGCAGTACTTC
>TRBD2|TRBV10-3|TRBJ2-3|-
CAIRRRAGGPVADTQYF
TGTGCCATCCGCCGGAGAGCGGGGGGGCCAGTGGCAGATACGCAGTATTTT
>-|TRBV2|TRBJ1-5|many
CASTGKGWGWRNQPQHF
TGTGCCAGCACCGGAAAGGGATGGGGATGGCGCAATCAGCCCCAGCATTTT
>-|TRBV6-1|TRBJ1-5|many
CASSAPEPQHF
TGTGCCAGCAGTGCTCCCGAGCCCCAGCATTTT